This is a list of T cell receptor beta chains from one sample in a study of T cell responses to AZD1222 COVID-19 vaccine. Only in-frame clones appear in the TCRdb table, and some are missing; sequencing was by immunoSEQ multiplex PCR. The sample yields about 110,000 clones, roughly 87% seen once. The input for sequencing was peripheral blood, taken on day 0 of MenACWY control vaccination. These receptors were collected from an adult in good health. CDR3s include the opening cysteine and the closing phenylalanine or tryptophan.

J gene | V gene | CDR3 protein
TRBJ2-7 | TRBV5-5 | CASSLSRGSTYEQYF
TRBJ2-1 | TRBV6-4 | CASSDSPNSYNEQFF
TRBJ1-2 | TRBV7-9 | CASSLETTRDGYNYGYTF
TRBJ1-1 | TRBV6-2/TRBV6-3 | CASSTGVYTEAFF
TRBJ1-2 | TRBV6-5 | CASSWDSRYSGYTF
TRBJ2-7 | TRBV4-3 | CASSQGDRAPYEQYF
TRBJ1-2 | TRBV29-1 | CSVAVLGQGDYGYTF
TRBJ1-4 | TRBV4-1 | CASSQDYGQNEKLFF
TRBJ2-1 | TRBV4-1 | CASSHEPSAPAPDNEQFF
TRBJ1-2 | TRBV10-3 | CASRGREGYGYTF